This TCR beta chain came from a study of CD8 T cells in ankylosing spondylitis. In making TCR beta libraries, quantitative 5'-RACE with molecular barcodes was used. TCRdb passed the 5' RACE reads through MiXCR, listing each CDR3 protein once. This sample has fewer than 450,000 distinct CDR3 sequences, with 17% found just once. Whole-study results and caveats: Reports say disease-linked clones showed up significantly more in matched ankylosing spondylitis synovial fluid. Before this, some motif variants had been reported in reactive arthritis synovial fluid and blood. Disease-linked clones proved CD8+ and comparatively uncommon in peripheral blood. In ankylosing spondylitis blood, a motif of roughly eight highly homologous TCR beta variants appeared characteristic.

This clonotype has a handful of counts. Its matching antigen is unknown. Sequenced: blood, either unsorted or a sorted T cell fraction (not recorded which). The clonotype was recovered from a male donor with ankylosing spondylitis.

In DNA, the CDR3 is TGCAGTGCTACCCTTACTAGCTACGAGCAGTACTTC. Encoded protein: CSATLTSYEQYF. The V gene is TRBV20-1, the J gene TRBJ2-7; possibly TRBD2 for D (5 bases). Germline loops: CDR1 DFQATT, CDR2 SNEGSKA (reference sequence). V dropped 4 bases and J dropped 3 bases, with 10 bases sitting between them. This CDR3 contains 12 residues.